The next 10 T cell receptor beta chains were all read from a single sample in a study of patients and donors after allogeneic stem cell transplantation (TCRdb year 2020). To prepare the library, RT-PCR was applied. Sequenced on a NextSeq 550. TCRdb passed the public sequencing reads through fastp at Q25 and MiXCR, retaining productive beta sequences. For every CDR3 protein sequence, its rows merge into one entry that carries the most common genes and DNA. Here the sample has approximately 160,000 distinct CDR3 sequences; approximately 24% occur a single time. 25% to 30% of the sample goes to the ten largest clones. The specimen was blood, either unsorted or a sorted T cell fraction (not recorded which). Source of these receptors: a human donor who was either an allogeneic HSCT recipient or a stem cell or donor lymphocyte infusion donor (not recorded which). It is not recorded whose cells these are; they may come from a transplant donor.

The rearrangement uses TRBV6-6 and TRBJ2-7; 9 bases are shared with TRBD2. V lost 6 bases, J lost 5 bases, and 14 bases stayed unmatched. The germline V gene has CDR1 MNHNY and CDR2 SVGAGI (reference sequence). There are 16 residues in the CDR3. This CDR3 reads CASSPAAGGDKNEQYF. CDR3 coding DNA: TGTGCCAGCAGCCCCGCAGCGGGGGGCGATAAGAACGAGCAGTACTTC.

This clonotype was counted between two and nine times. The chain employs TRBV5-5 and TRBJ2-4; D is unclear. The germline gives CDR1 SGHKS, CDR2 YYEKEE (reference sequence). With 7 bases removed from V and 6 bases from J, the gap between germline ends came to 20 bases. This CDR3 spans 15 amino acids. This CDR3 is CASSPNLNSLNIQYF. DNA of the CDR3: TGTGCCAGCTCGCCAAACTTAAACAGTTTAAACATTCAGTACTTC.

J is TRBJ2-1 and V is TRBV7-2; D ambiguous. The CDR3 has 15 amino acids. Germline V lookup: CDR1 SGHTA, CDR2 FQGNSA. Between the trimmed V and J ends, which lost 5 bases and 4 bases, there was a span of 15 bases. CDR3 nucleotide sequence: TGTGCCAGCAGCCGGGTTTGGGATGGATACAATGAGCAGTTCTTC. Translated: CASSRVWDGYNEQFF.

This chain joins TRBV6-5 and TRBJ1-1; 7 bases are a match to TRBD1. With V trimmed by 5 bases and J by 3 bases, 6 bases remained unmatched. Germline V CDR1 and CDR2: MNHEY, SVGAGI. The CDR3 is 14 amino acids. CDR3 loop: CASSTRGGDTEAFF. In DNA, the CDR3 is TGTGCCAGCAGTACCCGAGGGGGCGACACTGAAGCTTTCTTT.

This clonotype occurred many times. CDR3 sequence (DNA): TGCAGTGCTAGATCCGCGGATAACTATGGCTACACCTTC. Translation gives CSARSADNYGYTF. The rearrangement uses TRBV20-1 and TRBJ1-2; unclear D gene. The CDR3 loop spans 13 amino acids. The V end lost 2 bases, the J end lost 1 base, and 8 bases lay between the germline ends. Per germline, CDR1 DFQATT and CDR2 SNEGSKA (reference sequence).

The CDR3 here is CSARDRGWNTGELFF. The CDR3 region has the DNA TGCAGTGCTAGAGATCGGGGGTGGAACACCGGGGAGCTGTTTTTT. The chain carries TRBV20-1 and TRBJ2-2; possibly TRBD2 for D (6 bases). Trimming left V 0 bases short and J 1 base short, with 9 bases between. CDR1 and CDR2 from the germline V gene are DFQATT and SNEGSKA (reference sequence). This CDR3 is 15 amino acids long.

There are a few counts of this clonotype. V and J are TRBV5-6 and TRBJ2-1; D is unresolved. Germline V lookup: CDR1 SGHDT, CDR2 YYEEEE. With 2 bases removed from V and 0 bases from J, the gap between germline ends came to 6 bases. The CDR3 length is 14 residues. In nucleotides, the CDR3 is TGTGCCAGCAGCTTAGGAAACTCCTACAATGAGCAGTTCTTC. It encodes CASSLGNSYNEQFF. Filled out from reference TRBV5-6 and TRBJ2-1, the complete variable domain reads DAGVTQSPTHLIKTRGQQVTLRCSPKSGHDTVSWYQQALGQGPQFIFQYYEEEERQRGNFPDRFSGHQFPNYSSELNVNALLLGDSALYLCASSLGNSYNEQFFGPGTRLTVL.

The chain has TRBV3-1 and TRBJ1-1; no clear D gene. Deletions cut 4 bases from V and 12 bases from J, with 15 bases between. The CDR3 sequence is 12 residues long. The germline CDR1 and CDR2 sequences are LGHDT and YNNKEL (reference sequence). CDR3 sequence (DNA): TGTGCCAGCAGCCCCGGGTCCTTAGGGACTTTCTTT. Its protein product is CASSPGSLGTFF.

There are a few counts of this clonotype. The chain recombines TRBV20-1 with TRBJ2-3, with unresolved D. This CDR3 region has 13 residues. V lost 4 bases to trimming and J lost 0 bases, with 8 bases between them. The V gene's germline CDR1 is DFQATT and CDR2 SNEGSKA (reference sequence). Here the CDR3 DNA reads TGCAGTGCTATTTCGGCTAGCACAGATACGCAGTATTTT. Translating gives CSAISASTDTQYF.

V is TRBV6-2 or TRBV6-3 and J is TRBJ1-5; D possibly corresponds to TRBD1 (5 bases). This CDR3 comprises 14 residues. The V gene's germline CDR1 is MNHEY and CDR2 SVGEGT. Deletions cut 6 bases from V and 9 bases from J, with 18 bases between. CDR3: CASSQDNNLRPQHF. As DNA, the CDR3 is TGTGCCAGCAGCCAGGACAACAACCTTCGGCCCCAGCATTTT.